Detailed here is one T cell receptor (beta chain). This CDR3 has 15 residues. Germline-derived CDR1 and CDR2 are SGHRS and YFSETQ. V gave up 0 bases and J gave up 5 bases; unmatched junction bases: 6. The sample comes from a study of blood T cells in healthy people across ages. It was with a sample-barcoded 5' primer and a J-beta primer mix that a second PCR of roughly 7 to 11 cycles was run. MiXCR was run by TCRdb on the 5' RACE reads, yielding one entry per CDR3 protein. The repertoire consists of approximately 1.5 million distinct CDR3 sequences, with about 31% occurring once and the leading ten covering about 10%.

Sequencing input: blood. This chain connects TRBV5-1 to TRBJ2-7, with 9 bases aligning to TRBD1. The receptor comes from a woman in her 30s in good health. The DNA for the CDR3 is TGCGCCAGCAGCTTGGTGGGACAGGGATTCGACGAGCAGTACTTC. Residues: CASSLVGQGFDEQYF.